This TCR beta chain stems from a study of immune cell composition in non-small cell lung cancer. Study overall: Tumours were mainly lung adenocarcinoma or squamous cell carcinoma.

Study results and limitations: Lung squamous cell carcinoma tumours had significantly higher top 10 clone scores and productive clonality than lung adenocarcinoma. Smoking pack-years did not significantly correlate with tumour TCR-beta clonality.

Assay used: immunoSEQ multiplex PCR; TCRdb lists only in-frame clones, some missing. This table has a few thousand clones, about three quarters appearing once. This clone came up a few times. What it binds is unknown. Frozen unsorted single-cell suspensions supplied the genomic DNA. The CDR3 length is 15 residues. V trimming: 6 bases; J trimming: 1 base; junction bases outside the gene matches: 7. The germline V gene encodes CDR1 MNHNY and CDR2 SVGAGI (reference sequence). This chain uses TRBV6-6 with TRBJ2-3; 7 nucleotides agree with TRBD1. The sequence was obtained from a human donor with non-small cell lung cancer. Sample: lung tumor tissue. The CDR3 protein is CASRPNGQGTDTQYF. The CDR3 DNA is TGTGCCAGCAGGCCGAACGGACAGGGCACAGATACGCAGTATTTT.